These T cell receptor beta chains were read from a single sample in a study of cytomegalovirus exposure and HLA in healthy donors. TCRdb keeps only in-frame clones here, not all; method: immunoSEQ multiplex PCR. The sample lists around 150,000 clones; less than 90% were seen once. The specimen was PBMCs. These TCRs come from a man aged 25-40 years in good health and CMV-seropositive. The CDR3 runs from the conserved cysteine through the conserved F or W. Each record gives: clone size, J gene, CDR3 length, V gene, D gene, CDR3 DNA, CDR3 protein. The D gene is left open where the match is weak. The listing skips clone size in some rows; elsewhere it reads once, few, many or a size class.

clone_size: NA
j_call: TRBJ2-1
cdr3_length: 14
v_call: TRBV30
d_call: TRBD2
cdr3_nt: TGTGCCTGGAGATGGCGGGAGGGCTACAATGAGCAGTTCTTC
cdr3_aa: CAWRWREGYNEQFF

clone_size: NA
j_call: TRBJ2-7
cdr3_length: 19
v_call: TRBV4-1
d_call: TRBD2
cdr3_nt: TGCGCCAGCAGCCAAGATCCGACGGGACTAGTGTATAACTCCTACGAGCAGTACTTC
cdr3_aa: CASSQDPTGLVYNSYEQYF

clone_size: NA
j_call: TRBJ1-1
cdr3_length: 15
v_call: TRBV6-5
d_call: NA
cdr3_nt: TGTGCCAGCAGTTACTCGAAGAGGGGGAGCACTGAAGCTTTCTTT
cdr3_aa: CASSYSKRGSTEAFF

clone_size: NA
j_call: TRBJ1-1
cdr3_length: 14
v_call: TRBV5-1
d_call: TRBD1
cdr3_nt: TGCGCCAGCAGCTTGGAGGACAGGCCATCTGAAGCTTTCTTT
cdr3_aa: CASSLEDRPSEAFF

clone_size: NA
j_call: TRBJ2-3
cdr3_length: 16
v_call: TRBV2
d_call: TRBD1
cdr3_nt: TGTGCCAGCAGCACGGGACAGGGGGCTGGCACAGATACGCAGTATTTT
cdr3_aa: CASSTGQGAGTDTQYF

clone_size: few
j_call: TRBJ2-7
cdr3_length: 14
v_call: TRBV5-1
d_call: NA
cdr3_nt: TGCGCCAGCAGCTTGGTTCCAGGTTCCTACGAGCAGTACTTC
cdr3_aa: CASSLVPGSYEQYF

clone_size: NA
j_call: TRBJ1-2
cdr3_length: 14
v_call: TRBV27
d_call: TRBD1
cdr3_nt: TGTGCCAGCAGTTTATCGGGACAGCCCTATGGCTACACCTTC
cdr3_aa: CASSLSGQPYGYTF

clone_size: NA
j_call: TRBJ1-1
cdr3_length: 15
v_call: TRBV5-5
d_call: NA
cdr3_nt: TGTGCCAGCAGCTTGGATAGACAGGCGAACACTGAAGCTTTCTTT
cdr3_aa: CASSLDRQANTEAFF

clone_size: NA
j_call: TRBJ2-4
cdr3_length: 14
v_call: TRBV30
d_call: NA
cdr3_nt: TGTGCCTGGAGTGGGGGGCTAGCCAAAAACATTCAGTACTTC
cdr3_aa: CAWSGGLAKNIQYF

clone_size: NA
j_call: TRBJ1-2
cdr3_length: 15
v_call: TRBV7-2
d_call: TRBD1
cdr3_nt: TGTGCCAGCAGCTCGAGTGGGACAGGGGCCTATGGCTACACCTTC
cdr3_aa: CASSSSGTGAYGYTF

clone_size: NA
j_call: TRBJ1-5
cdr3_length: 16
v_call: TRBV6-7
d_call: NA
cdr3_nt: TGTGCCAGCAGTCCCAAGGCGGGCAGTCGAAAACAGCCCCAGCATTTT
cdr3_aa: CASSPKAGSRKQPQHF

clone_size: NA
j_call: TRBJ2-7
cdr3_length: 20
v_call: TRBV7-6
d_call: TRBD2
cdr3_nt: TGTGCCAGCAGCTTCGCCGGTTGGACTAGCGGGAGCTCTAAAGCAAACGAGCAGTACTTC
cdr3_aa: CASSFAGWTSGSSKANEQYF

clone_size: NA
j_call: TRBJ1-4
cdr3_length: 17
v_call: TRBV13
d_call: TRBD1
cdr3_nt: TGTGCCAGCAGCTCGGGACAGGGGACGGTAGCTAATGAAAAACTGTTTTTT
cdr3_aa: CASSSGQGTVANEKLFF

clone_size: NA
j_call: TRBJ2-1
cdr3_length: 17
v_call: TRBV28
d_call: TRBD2
cdr3_nt: TGTGCCACACACACCCATCGACCGGGACTAGCGGGGAATGAGCAGTTCTTC
cdr3_aa: CATHTHRPGLAGNEQFF

clone_size: NA
j_call: TRBJ2-7
cdr3_length: 12
v_call: TRBV28
d_call: NA
cdr3_nt: TGTGCCAGCAGTTTATCCTCCTTGGAGCAGTACTTC
cdr3_aa: CASSLSSLEQYF

clone_size: NA
j_call: TRBJ1-2
cdr3_length: 16
v_call: TRBV18
d_call: NA
cdr3_nt: TGTGCCAGCTCACCAGGGACTACAGGAGGAGGCTATGGCTACACCTTC
cdr3_aa: CASSPGTTGGGYGYTF

clone_size: NA
j_call: TRBJ2-3
cdr3_length: 14
v_call: TRBV19
d_call: NA
cdr3_nt: TGTGCCAGTAGTACCGCCCAGGGGCCAGATACGCAGTATTTT
cdr3_aa: CASSTAQGPDTQYF

clone_size: NA
j_call: TRBJ2-7
cdr3_length: 17
v_call: TRBV7-9
d_call: TRBD2
cdr3_nt: TGTGCCAGCAGCCCCGGACTAGCGGGAGGCAAGTCCTACGAGCAGTACTTC
cdr3_aa: CASSPGLAGGKSYEQYF

clone_size: NA
j_call: TRBJ1-2
cdr3_length: 16
v_call: TRBV7-6
d_call: NA
cdr3_nt: TGTGCCAGCAGCCCCCGGGGAGGGCGAGGGAACTATGGCTACACCTTC
cdr3_aa: CASSPRGGRGNYGYTF

clone_size: NA
j_call: TRBJ2-7
cdr3_length: 12
v_call: TRBV30
d_call: TRBD2
cdr3_nt: TGTGCGTTAATGGGAGGGGCCTACGAGCAGTACTTC
cdr3_aa: CALMGGAYEQYF

clone_size: once
j_call: TRBJ2-4
cdr3_length: 14
v_call: TRBV4-2
d_call: TRBD1
cdr3_nt: TGTGCCAGCAGCCCGGACAGGGGGCAAAACATTCAGTACTTC
cdr3_aa: CASSPDRGQNIQYF

clone_size: NA
j_call: TRBJ2-1
cdr3_length: 16
v_call: TRBV9
d_call: TRBD2
cdr3_nt: TGTGCCAGCAGCCCTCTCTGGCGGGAGGCCCACAATGAGCAGTTCTTC
cdr3_aa: CASSPLWREAHNEQFF

clone_size: NA
j_call: TRBJ2-2
cdr3_length: 16
v_call: TRBV9
d_call: TRBD2
cdr3_nt: TGTGCCAGCAGCGCCACTAGCGGGAGTCATCGTGGGGAGCTGTTTTTT
cdr3_aa: CASSATSGSHRGELFF

clone_size: NA
j_call: TRBJ1-2
cdr3_length: 15
v_call: TRBV9
d_call: NA
cdr3_nt: TGTGCCAGCAGCGTAGAAGGGGGTGATAACTATGGCTACACCTTC
cdr3_aa: CASSVEGGDNYGYTF

clone_size: NA
j_call: TRBJ2-3
cdr3_length: 17
v_call: TRBV5-1
d_call: TRBD2
cdr3_nt: TGCGCCAGCAGCCGCGGACTCGAGCGGGGGCCCACAGATACGCAGTATTTT
cdr3_aa: CASSRGLERGPTDTQYF

clone_size: NA
j_call: TRBJ2-1
cdr3_length: 16
v_call: TRBV28
d_call: TRBD2
cdr3_nt: TGTGCCAGCAGTTCCGGACTAGCGGGAGTTTACAATGAGCAGTTCTTC
cdr3_aa: CASSSGLAGVYNEQFF

clone_size: once
j_call: TRBJ1-1
cdr3_length: 14
v_call: TRBV27
d_call: TRBD1
cdr3_nt: TGTGCCAGCGGGGGGACAGGGATTAACACTGAAGCTTTCTTT
cdr3_aa: CASGGTGINTEAFF

clone_size: NA
j_call: TRBJ1-1
cdr3_length: 15
v_call: TRBV10-3
d_call: NA
cdr3_nt: TGTGCCATCATGAGGGAGGGGGTGGCGAACACTGAAGCTTTCTTT
cdr3_aa: CAIMREGVANTEAFF

clone_size: NA
j_call: TRBJ2-7
cdr3_length: 11
v_call: TRBV7-9
d_call: TRBD1
cdr3_nt: TGTGCCAGTGACAGGGGGAACGAGCAGTACTTC
cdr3_aa: CASDRGNEQYF

clone_size: NA
j_call: TRBJ1-4
cdr3_length: 16
v_call: TRBV7-9
d_call: NA
cdr3_nt: TGTGCCAGCAGCCTCCAGCCGGGACACCCTAATGAAAAACTGTTTTTT
cdr3_aa: CASSLQPGHPNEKLFF

clone_size: NA
j_call: TRBJ1-2
cdr3_length: 14
v_call: TRBV19
d_call: TRBD1
cdr3_nt: TGTGCCAGTAGTATGGTGACAGGGGACTATGGCTACACCTTC
cdr3_aa: CASSMVTGDYGYTF